This T cell receptor (beta chain) originates from a study of sequential checkpoint blockade in melanoma. Study-level information: Arm A got nivolumab then ipilimumab; arm B the reverse, 1:1. TCRβ was sequenced from DNA of approximately 91 pretreatment tumors.

With 0 bases removed from V and 3 bases from J, the gap between germline ends came to 6 bases. The CDR3 has 13 amino acids. Germline CDR1 reads MNHGY; CDR2 reads SAAAGT. Whole-study results and caveats: Rising tumor T-cell fraction and clonality meant about 30 times likelier benefit.

Produced via immunoSEQ multiplex PCR; TCRdb's table is partial and in-frame only. The profile covers over 4,000 clones, with approximately 24% appearing a single time and about 30% taken by the ten largest. Of note for this clone: Its cognate antigen is unknown.

Described treatment: randomized to nivolumab then ipilimumab (arm A) or the reverse (arm B). This receptor was taken from a human donor with melanoma. The V gene is TRBV6-8, the J gene TRBJ2-7; D remains ambiguous. This specimen was tumor tissue (inferred from file names), taken from a patient given nivolumab and ipilimumab in sequence. The CDR3 sequence is CASSYSGYYEQYF. DNA of the CDR3: TGTGCCAGCAGTTACTCGGGCTACTACGAGCAGTACTTC.